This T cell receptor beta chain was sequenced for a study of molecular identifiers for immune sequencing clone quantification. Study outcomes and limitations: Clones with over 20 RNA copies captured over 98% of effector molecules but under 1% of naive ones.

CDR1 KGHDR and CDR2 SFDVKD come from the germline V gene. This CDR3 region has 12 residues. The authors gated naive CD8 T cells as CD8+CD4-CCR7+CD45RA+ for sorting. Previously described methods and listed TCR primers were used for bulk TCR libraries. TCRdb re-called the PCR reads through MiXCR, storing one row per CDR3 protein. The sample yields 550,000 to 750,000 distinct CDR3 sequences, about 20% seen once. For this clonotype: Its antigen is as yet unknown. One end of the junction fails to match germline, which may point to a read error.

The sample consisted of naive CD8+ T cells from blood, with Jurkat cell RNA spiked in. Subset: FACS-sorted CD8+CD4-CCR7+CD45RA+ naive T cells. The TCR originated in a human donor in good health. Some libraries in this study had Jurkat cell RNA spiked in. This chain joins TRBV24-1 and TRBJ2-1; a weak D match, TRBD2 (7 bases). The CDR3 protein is CATGRGNDERFF. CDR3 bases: TGTGCCACGGGGAGGGGGAACGATGAGCGGTTCTTC.